This T cell receptor (beta chain) was recovered during a study of T cell responses to AZD1222 COVID-19 vaccine. General observations from the study: White British donors predominated, females outnumbered males, and clonal diversity was possibly underestimated. Following two doses of AZD1222, Spike-specific TCR breadth and depth rose. CD4 TCRs covered the whole spike, strongest at regions 160-218 and 743-854.

The analysis combined second doses at about 4 or about 12 weeks. Data came from immunoSEQ multiplex PCR; TCRdb stores just in-frame clones and leaves some out. The sample yields more than 95,000 clones, around 94% seen once. This CDR3 is 15 amino acids long. V was trimmed by 2 bases and J by 0 bases, leaving 10 bases between them. Germline loops: CDR1 SEHNR, CDR2 FQNEAQ (reference sequence). As regards this clone: The antigen remains unidentified.

This receptor was taken from an adult who received the AZD1222 COVID-19 vaccine. The starting material was peripheral blood, obtained 28 days after the second AZD1222 dose. The V gene is TRBV7-9, the J gene TRBJ1-2, with D possibly being TRBD1 (5 bases). CDR3 DNA: TGTGCCAGCAGCTTAATTCAGGGAGCTAACTATGGCTACACCTTC. Residues: CASSLIQGANYGYTF.